The rows below give T cell receptor beta chains drawn from one sample of a study of T cells after yellow fever vaccination. TCRdb passed the 5' RACE reads through MiXCR, listing each CDR3 protein once. The profile shows about 510,000 distinct CDR3 sequences, less than 25% of them singletons. The sample in question was PBMCs, obtained roughly 20 days after the first yellow fever vaccination. The source of these receptors is a man aged 18-30 years who received the YFV17D yellow fever vaccine. The CDR3 runs from the conserved cysteine through the conserved F or W. The order of the fields is clone size, V gene, J gene, D gene, CDR3 protein, CDR3 DNA. D genes are given only for firm matches. The listing skips clone size in some rows; elsewhere it reads once, few, many or a size class.

.	TRBV27	TRBJ2-2	TRBD1	CASSFDRAGELFF	TGTGCCAGCAGTTTCGACAGGGCCGGGGAGCTGTTTTTT
few	TRBV6-2/TRBV6-3	TRBJ2-1	.	CASNGGVEQFF	TGTGCCAGCAACGGGGGAGTCGAGCAGTTCTTC
.	TRBV20-1	TRBJ1-2	TRBD1	CSARDKGRGVGYTF	TGCAGTGCTAGAGATAAAGGCAGGGGGGTTGGCTACACCTTC
.	TRBV11-2	TRBJ1-1	.	CASSSMRGPPNTEAFF	TGTGCCAGCAGCTCGATGCGGGGGCCCCCGAACACTGAAGCTTTCTTT
.	TRBV4-1	TRBJ2-5	.	CASSQEPIGETLYF	TGCGCCAGCAGCCAAGAACCAATCGGAGAGACCCTGTACTTC
.	TRBV5-1	TRBJ2-7	TRBD2	CASRTGSGGYEQYF	TGCGCCAGCAGGACCGGGTCGGGGGGGTACGAGCAGTACTTC
.	TRBV6-1	TRBJ1-4	.	CASSGTFDSEKLFF	TGTGCCAGCAGTGGGACCTTCGATAGCGAAAAACTGTTTTTT
few	TRBV4-1	TRBJ2-1	TRBD2	CASSRGTTLFLYNEQFF	TGCGCCAGCAGCCGCGGGACTACCCTGTTCCTCTACAATGAGCAGTTCTTC
.	TRBV14	TRBJ2-5	.	CASSQDVLTQYF	TGTGCCAGCAGCCAAGACGTCTTGACCCAGTACTTC
few	TRBV12-3/TRBV12-4	TRBJ2-4	.	CASSLGSPSLAKNIQYF	TGTGCCAGCAGTTTGGGCAGCCCCTCTTTAGCCAAAAACATTCAGTACTTC
.	TRBV3-1	TRBJ2-5	.	CASSQDFVREETQYF	TGTGCCAGCAGCCAAGATTTCGTTCGAGAAGAGACCCAGTACTTC
.	TRBV4-2	TRBJ2-3	TRBD2	CASSPRTSEATDTQYF	TGTGCCAGCAGTCCTAGGACTAGCGAGGCCACAGATACGCAGTATTTT
.	TRBV12-3/TRBV12-4	TRBJ2-5	TRBD2	CASRWGGETQYF	TGTGCCAGCAGGTGGGGGGGTGAGACCCAGTACTTC
.	TRBV20-1	TRBJ2-5	TRBD2	CSARVAGGKETQYF	TGCAGTGCTAGGGTAGCGGGGGGAAAAGAGACCCAGTACTTC
.	TRBV20-1	TRBJ2-1	.	CSASSAGGSYNEQFF	TGCAGTGCTAGTTCGGCCGGGGGCTCCTACAATGAGCAGTTCTTC
.	TRBV7-3	TRBJ2-1	.	CASSFDRGTYNEQFF	TGTGCCAGCAGCTTCGACCGGGGGACCTACAATGAGCAGTTCTTC
.	TRBV10-3	TRBJ2-1	.	CASTTDPTSYNEQFF	TGTGCCAGCACGACAGACCCAACCTCCTACAATGAGCAGTTCTTC
.	TRBV4-2	TRBJ1-1	.	CASSQDRAGMNTEAFF	TGTGCCAGCAGCCAAGACCGCGCAGGGATGAACACTGAAGCTTTCTTT
many	TRBV28	TRBJ1-6	TRBD1	CASGTGISSYNSPLHF	TGTGCCAGCGGGACAGGGATTTCCTCCTATAATTCACCCCTCCACTTT
few	TRBV12-3/TRBV12-4	TRBJ1-1	.	CASSRADFETNTEAFF	TGTGCCAGCAGCCGCGCGGACTTCGAGACCAACACTGAAGCTTTCTTT
.	TRBV6-1	TRBJ2-1	TRBD2	CATGGLAGGFYNEQFF	TGTGCCACCGGGGGACTAGCGGGGGGCTTCTACAATGAGCAGTTCTTC
few	TRBV5-1	TRBJ1-1	.	CASSLQTVNTEAFF	TGCGCCAGCAGCTTACAAACAGTAAACACTGAAGCTTTCTTT
few	TRBV14	TRBJ2-1	.	CASSQDQTPLGNEQFF	TGTGCCAGCAGCCAAGATCAAACACCCCTGGGTAATGAGCAGTTCTTC
.	TRBV12-3/TRBV12-4	TRBJ2-5	TRBD2	CASRPTMGLAGYQETQYF	TGTGCCAGCAGACCTACCATGGGACTAGCGGGCTACCAAGAGACCCAGTACTTC
.	TRBV18	TRBJ2-1	TRBD1	CASSPDRTGVFNEQFF	TGTGCCAGCTCACCAGATCGGACAGGGGTTTTCAATGAGCAGTTCTTC
.	TRBV29-1	TRBJ1-1	.	CSVRQVAVSEAFF	TGCAGCGTTCGACAGGTGGCCGTCTCTGAAGCTTTCTTT
.	TRBV2	TRBJ2-4	.	CASRRGNAKNIQYF	TGTGCCAGCAGAAGGGGGAACGCCAAAAACATTCAGTACTTC
.	TRBV9	TRBJ2-2	.	CASSASSHGELFF	TGTGCCAGCAGCGCTAGCTCCCACGGGGAGCTGTTTTTT
.	TRBV7-3	TRBJ1-1	.	CASRQGPSTEAFF	TGTGCCAGCAGACAGGGCCCGAGCACTGAAGCTTTCTTT